This T cell receptor beta chain was observed in a study of T cell changes during pregnancy in multiple sclerosis. This clone was recorded only once. The V gene's germline CDR1 is SGHTA and CDR2 FQGNSA. Trimming cost V 5 bases and J 2 bases, with 12 bases left between them. The CDR3 is 14 residues long. Here immunoSEQ multiplex PCR was the method, and the copy in TCRdb shows in-frame clones only, minus some. The sample holds tens of thousands of clones; about 90% are singletons and the top ten take approximately 1.2%. This specimen was peripheral blood, taken after pregnancy. The genes are TRBV7-2 and TRBJ2-5, with D perhaps matching TRBD1 (6 bases). The origin of this receptor is a female donor in good health, enrolled as a control in a pregnancy study. CDR3 in DNA: TGTGCCAGCAGCCCGCCCGGGACACAAGAGACCCAGTACTTC. It specifies CASSPPGTQETQYF. Using reference TRBV7-2 and TRBJ2-5 for the parts outside the CDR3, the full variable domain is GAGVSQSPSNKVTEKGKDVELRCDPISGHTALYWYRQSLGQGLEFLIYFQGNSAPDKSGLPSDRFSAERTGGSVSTLTIQRTQQEDSAVYLCASSPPGTQETQYFGPGTRLLVL.